This TCR beta chain was identified during a study of CD8+CD57+ T cells in acquired aplastic anemia. Study as a whole: Sorted CD4+ and CD8+ cells yielded DNA averaging around 3.2 ug.

General study points: Shared by patients and controls, around 27 CD8+ CDR3s were abundant in patients. Controls did not differ significantly from patients in CD8+ Simpson's diversity.

Germline loops: CDR1 LNHDA, CDR2 SQIVND (reference sequence). CDR3 length equals 14 residues. V was clipped by 9 bases and J by 1 base; unmatched bases: 6. This clonotype was found many times. Its matching antigen is unknown. The patients chosen for sequencing had shown expansion of CD8+CD57+ cells (detected by flow cytometry). All participating patients were living with severe acquired aplastic anemia. TCR beta VDJ and CDR3 profiles were obtained from a genomic DNA template. From the reads, TCRdb called clonotypes with MiXCR, one entry per CDR3 protein. The sample holds over 150,000 distinct CDR3 sequences; 45% to 60% are singletons and the top ten take over 10%.

The clonotype was recovered from a human donor with aplastic anemia. V is TRBV19 and J is TRBJ1-2, with 9 bases fitting TRBD1. Sequenced sample: sorted CD4+, CD8+, or CD8+CD57+ T cells (not recorded which) from PBMCs. The CDR3 reads CASKYRGRNYGYTF. In DNA, the CDR3 is TGTGCCAGCAAATACAGGGGGCGTAACTATGGCTACACCTTC.